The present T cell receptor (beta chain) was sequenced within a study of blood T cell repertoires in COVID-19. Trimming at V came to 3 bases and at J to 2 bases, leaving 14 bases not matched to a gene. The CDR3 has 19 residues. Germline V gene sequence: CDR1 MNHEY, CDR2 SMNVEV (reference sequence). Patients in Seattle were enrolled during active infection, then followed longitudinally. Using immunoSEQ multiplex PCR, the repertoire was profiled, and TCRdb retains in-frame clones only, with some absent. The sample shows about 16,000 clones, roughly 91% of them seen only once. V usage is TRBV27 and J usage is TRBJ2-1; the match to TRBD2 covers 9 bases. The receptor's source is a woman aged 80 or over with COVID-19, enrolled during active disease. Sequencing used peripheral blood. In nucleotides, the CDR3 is TGTGCCAGCAGTTTTGTCAGGGGTATAGCGGGAGCAGCCTACAATGAGCAGTTCTTC. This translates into CASSFVRGIAGAAYNEQFF.